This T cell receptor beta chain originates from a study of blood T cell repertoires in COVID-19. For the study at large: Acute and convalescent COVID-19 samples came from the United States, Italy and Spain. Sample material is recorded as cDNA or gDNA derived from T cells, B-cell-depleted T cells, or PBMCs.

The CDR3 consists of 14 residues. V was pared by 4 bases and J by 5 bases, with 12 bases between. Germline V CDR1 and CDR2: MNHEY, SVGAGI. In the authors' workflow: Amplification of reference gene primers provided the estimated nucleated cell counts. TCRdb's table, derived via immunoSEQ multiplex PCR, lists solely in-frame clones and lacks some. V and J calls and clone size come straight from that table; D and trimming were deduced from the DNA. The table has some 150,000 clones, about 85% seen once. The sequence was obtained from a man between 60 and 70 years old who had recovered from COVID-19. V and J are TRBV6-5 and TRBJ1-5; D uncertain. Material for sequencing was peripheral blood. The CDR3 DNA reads TGTGCCAGCAGTTGGTCAGCCGAGGATCAGCCCCAGCATTTT. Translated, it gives CASSWSAEDQPQHF.